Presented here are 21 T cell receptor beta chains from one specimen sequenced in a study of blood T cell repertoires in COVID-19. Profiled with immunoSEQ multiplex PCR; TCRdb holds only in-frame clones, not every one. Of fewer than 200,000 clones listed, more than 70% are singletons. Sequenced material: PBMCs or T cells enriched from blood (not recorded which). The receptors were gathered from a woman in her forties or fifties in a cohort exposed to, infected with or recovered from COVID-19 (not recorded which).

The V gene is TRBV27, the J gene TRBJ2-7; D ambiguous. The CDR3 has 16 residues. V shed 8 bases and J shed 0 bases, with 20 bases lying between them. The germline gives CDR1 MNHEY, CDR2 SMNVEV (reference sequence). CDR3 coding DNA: TGTGCCAGCCAGATGTATCCTCCCTCGGGCTCCTACGAGCAGTACTTC. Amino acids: CASQMYPPSGSYEQYF.

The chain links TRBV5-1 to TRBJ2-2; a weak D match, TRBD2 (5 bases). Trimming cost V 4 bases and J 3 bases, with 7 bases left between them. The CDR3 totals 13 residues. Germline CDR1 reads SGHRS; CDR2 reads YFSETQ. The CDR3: CASSPDYTGELFF. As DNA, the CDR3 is TGCGCCAGCAGCCCGGACTACACCGGGGAGCTGTTTTTT.

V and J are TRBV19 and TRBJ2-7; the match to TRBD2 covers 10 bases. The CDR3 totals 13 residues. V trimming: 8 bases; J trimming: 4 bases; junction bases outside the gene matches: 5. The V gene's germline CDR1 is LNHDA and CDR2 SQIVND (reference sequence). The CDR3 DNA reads TGTGCCAGTTGCGAGCGGGGGGGTTACGAGCAGTACTTC. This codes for CASCERGGYEQYF.

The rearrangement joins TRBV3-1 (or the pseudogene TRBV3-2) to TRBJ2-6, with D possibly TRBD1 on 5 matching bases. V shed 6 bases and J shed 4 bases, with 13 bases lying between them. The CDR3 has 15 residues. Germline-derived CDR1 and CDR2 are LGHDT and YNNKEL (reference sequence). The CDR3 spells CASSGQGLGANVLTF. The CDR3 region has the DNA TGTGCCAGCAGTGGGCAGGGTCTCGGGGCCAACGTCCTGACTTTC.

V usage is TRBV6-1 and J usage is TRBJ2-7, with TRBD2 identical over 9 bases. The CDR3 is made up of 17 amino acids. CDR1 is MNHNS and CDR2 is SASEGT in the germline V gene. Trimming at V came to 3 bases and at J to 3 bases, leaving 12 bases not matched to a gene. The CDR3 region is CASSEIVFGTSSYEQYF. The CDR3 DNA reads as TGTGCCAGCAGTGAGATAGTTTTTGGGACTAGCAGCTACGAGCAGTACTTC.

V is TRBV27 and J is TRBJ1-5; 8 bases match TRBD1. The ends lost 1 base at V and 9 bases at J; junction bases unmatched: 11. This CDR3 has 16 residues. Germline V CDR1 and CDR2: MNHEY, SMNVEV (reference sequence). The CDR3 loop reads CASSLLPGQGDSPQHF. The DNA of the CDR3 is TGTGCCAGCAGTTTATTGCCAGGACAGGGAGACTCGCCCCAGCATTTT.

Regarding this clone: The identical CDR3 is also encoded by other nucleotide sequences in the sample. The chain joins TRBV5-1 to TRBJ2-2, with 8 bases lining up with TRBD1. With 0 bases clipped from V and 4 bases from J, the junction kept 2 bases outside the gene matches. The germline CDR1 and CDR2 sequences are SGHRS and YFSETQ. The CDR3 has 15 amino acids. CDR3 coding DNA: TGCGCCAGCAGCTTGGTACAGGGGGGCACCGGGGAGCTGTTTTTT. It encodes CASSLVQGGTGELFF.

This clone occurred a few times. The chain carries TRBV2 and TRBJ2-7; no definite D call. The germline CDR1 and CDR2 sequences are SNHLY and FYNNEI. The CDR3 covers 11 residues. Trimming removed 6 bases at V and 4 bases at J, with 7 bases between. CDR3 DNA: TGTGCCAGCAGCTTCGTGTACGAGCAGTACTTC. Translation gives CASSFVYEQYF.

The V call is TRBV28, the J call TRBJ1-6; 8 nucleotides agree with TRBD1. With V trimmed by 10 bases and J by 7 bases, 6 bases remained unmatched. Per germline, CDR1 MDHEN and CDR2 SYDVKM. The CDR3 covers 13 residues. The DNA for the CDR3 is TGTGCCACCGCATGGGACAGGAATTCACCCCTCCACTTT. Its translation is CATAWDRNSPLHF.

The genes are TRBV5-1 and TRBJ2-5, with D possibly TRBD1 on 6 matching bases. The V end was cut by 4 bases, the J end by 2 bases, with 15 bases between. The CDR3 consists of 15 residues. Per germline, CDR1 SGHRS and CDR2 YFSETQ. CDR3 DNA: TGCGCCAGCAGCGTCGAACAGGGATCTCAAGAGACCCAGTACTTC. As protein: CASSVEQGSQETQYF.

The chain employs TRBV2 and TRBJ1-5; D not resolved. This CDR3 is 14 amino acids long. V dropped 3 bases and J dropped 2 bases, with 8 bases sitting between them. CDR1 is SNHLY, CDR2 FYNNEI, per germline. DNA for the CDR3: TGTGCCAGCAGTGACAGGTTTGGCAATCAGCCCCAGCATTTT. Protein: CASSDRFGNQPQHF.

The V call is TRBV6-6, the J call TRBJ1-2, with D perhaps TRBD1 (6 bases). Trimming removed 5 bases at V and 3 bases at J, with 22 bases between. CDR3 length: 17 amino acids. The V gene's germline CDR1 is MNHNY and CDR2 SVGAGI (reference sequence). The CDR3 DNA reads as TGTGCCAGCAGTCCCTCCGGAGACAGGAAGGTAGACTATGGCTACACCTTC. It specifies CASSPSGDRKVDYGYTF.

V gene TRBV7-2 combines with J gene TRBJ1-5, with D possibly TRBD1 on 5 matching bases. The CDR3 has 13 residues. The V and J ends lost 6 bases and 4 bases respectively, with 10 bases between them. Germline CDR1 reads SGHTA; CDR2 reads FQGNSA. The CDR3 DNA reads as TGTGCCAGCAGTCTGGGGCCTAATCAGCCCCAGCATTTT. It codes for CASSLGPNQPQHF.

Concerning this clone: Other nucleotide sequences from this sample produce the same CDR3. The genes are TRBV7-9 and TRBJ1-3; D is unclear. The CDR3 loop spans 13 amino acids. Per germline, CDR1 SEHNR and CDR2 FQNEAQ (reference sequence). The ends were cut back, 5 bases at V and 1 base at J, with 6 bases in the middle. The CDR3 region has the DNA TGTGCCAGCAGCCCTTCGTCTGGAAACACCATATATTTT. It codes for CASSPSSGNTIYF.

The CDR3 loop is CASSAQGEGSEAFF. The DNA for the CDR3 is TGTGCCAGTAGTGCCCAGGGGGAAGGTAGTGAAGCTTTCTTT. V and J are TRBV19 and TRBJ1-1; 7 bases are shared with TRBD1. Trimming took 5 bases from V and 7 from J; bases not matched to a gene: 10. This CDR3 has 14 amino acids. Germline CDR1 and CDR2: LNHDA and SQIVND (reference sequence).

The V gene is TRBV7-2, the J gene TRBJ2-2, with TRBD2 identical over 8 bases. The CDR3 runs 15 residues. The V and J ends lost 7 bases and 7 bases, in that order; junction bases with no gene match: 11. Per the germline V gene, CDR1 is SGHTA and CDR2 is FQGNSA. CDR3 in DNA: TGTGCCAGCATCCAGCGCGGGGGGCGTTTCGGGGAGCTGTTTTTT. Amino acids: CASIQRGGRFGELFF. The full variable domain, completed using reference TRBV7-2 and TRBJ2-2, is GAGVSQSPSNKVTEKGKDVELRCDPISGHTALYWYRQSLGQGLEFLIYFQGNSAPDKSGLPSDRFSAERTGGSVSTLTIQRTQQEDSAVYLCASIQRGGRFGELFFGEGSRLTVL.

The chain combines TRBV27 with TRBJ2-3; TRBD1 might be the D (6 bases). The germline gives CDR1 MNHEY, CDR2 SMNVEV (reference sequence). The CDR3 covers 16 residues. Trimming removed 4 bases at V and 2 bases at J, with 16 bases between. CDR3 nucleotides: TGTGCCAGCAGTTCAGGGGCGGCAAGAAACACAGATACGCAGTATTTT. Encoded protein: CASSSGAARNTDTQYF.

The CDR3 spells CASSLKRESAGDEQFF. CDR3 DNA: TGTGCCAGCAGCTTGAAGCGGGAGTCCGCTGGGGATGAGCAGTTCTTC. This chain connects TRBV5-4 to TRBJ2-1, with 8 bases matching TRBD2. The CDR3 is made up of 16 amino acids. CDR1 and CDR2 from the germline V gene are SGHNT and YYREEE (reference sequence). V was pared by 1 base and J by 8 bases, with 11 bases of the junction left unmatched. The full variable domain, its missing parts supplied by reference TRBV5-4 and TRBJ2-1, is ETGVTQSPTHLIKTRGQQVTLRCSSQSGHNTVSWYQQALGQGPQFIFQYYREEENGRGNFPPRFSGLQFPNYSSELNVNALELDDSALYLCASSLKRESAGDEQFFGPGTRLTVL.

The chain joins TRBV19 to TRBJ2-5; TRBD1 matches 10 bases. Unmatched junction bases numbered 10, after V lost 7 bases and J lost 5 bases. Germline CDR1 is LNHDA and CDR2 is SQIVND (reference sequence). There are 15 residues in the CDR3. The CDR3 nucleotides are TGTGCCAGTAACCCCACTGGGGGACAGGGGGAGACCCAGTACTTC. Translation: CASNPTGGQGETQYF.

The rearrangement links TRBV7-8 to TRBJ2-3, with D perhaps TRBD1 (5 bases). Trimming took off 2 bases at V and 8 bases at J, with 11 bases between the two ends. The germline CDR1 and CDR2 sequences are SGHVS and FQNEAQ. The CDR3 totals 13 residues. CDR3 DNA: TGTGCCAGCAGCTTACCAGGGCAGAGTACGCAGTATTTT. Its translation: CASSLPGQSTQYF.

CDR3 residues: CASNPPLRVSEQYF. The DNA for the CDR3 is TGTGCCAGCAATCCCCCCCTCAGGGTGTCCGAGCAGTACTTC. V is TRBV28 and J is TRBJ2-7, with D maybe TRBD1 (5 bases). V was pared by 7 bases and J by 6 bases, with 19 bases between. Germline values: CDR1 MDHEN, CDR2 SYDVKM. The CDR3 has 14 residues.